The 5 T cell receptor beta chains in this list originate from one sample, sequenced in a study of blood T cell repertoires in COVID-19. Method: immunoSEQ multiplex PCR; TCRdb's copy keeps in-frame clones and lacks some. This sample yields some 130,000 clones, of which 75% to 90% are seen a single time; approximately 4.3% belongs to the top ten. What was sequenced was peripheral blood. The receptors originated from a human donor in a cohort sampled during active COVID-19.

The chain couples TRBV9 to TRBJ2-3; a possible D gene is TRBD2 (5 bases). There are 16 residues in the CDR3. V was pared by 0 bases and J by 0 bases, with 11 bases between. Germline lookup yields CDR1 SGDLS and CDR2 YYNGEE. CDR3 in DNA: TGTGCCAGCAGCGTAGGAGGGCAGGCTAGCACAGATACGCAGTATTTT. Translated: CASSVGGQASTDTQYF.

The J gene is TRBJ2-7, the V gene TRBV6-1; 7 bases are a match to TRBD1. CDR1 and CDR2 from the germline V gene are MNHNS and SASEGT. The CDR3 sequence is 14 residues long. The trim removed 2 bases at V and 2 bases at J, leaving 3 bases unmatched. In DNA form, the CDR3 reads TGTGCCAGCAGTGAACGGCAGGGGGCCTACGAGCAGTACGTC. As protein: CASSERQGAYEQYV.

For this clone: The same CDR3 can be traced to other DNA sequences in this sample. The CDR3 here is CASSYRGYSNQPQHF. As DNA, the CDR3 is TGTGCCAGCAGTTACCGGGGGTATAGCAATCAGCCCCAGCATTTT. V and J are TRBV6-5 and TRBJ1-5; D is possibly TRBD1 (5 bases). The V gene's germline CDR1 is MNHEY and CDR2 SVGAGI. This CDR3 comprises 15 residues. Trimming shortened V by 2 bases and J by 0 bases, and 8 bases separated the two germline ends.

The chain combines TRBV7-9 with TRBJ2-3; TRBD2 is a possible D gene (5 bases). Germline V CDR1 and CDR2: SEHNR, FQNEAQ (reference sequence). The CDR3 covers 15 residues. Trimming shortened V by 5 bases and J by 5 bases, and 17 bases separated the two germline ends. The CDR3 bases are TGTGCCAGCAGCCTACCAGCCGGACTTCAAGATACGCAGTATTTT. It translates to CASSLPAGLQDTQYF.

The CDR3 bases are TGTGCCAGCAGTTTAAGGGAGGGGGACATTCAGTACTTC. Its translation: CASSLREGDIQYF. The chain carries TRBV27 and TRBJ2-4, with D possibly matching TRBD2 (7 bases). CDR1 and CDR2 from the germline V gene are MNHEY and SMNVEV (reference sequence). This CDR3 has 13 amino acids. The V end was cut by 2 bases, the J end by 8 bases, with 10 bases between.